Listed below are T cell receptor beta chains from one sample, sequenced in a study of blood T cell repertoires in COVID-19. Some clones are missing from TCRdb's copy, which holds only in-frame ones; the method was immunoSEQ multiplex PCR. The sample shows over 250,000 clones, about nine tenths of them seen only once. Sequenced sample: peripheral blood. These receptors were collected from a man in his 60s who had recovered from COVID-19. Both conserved end residues are part of each CDR3. Each record gives: V gene, J gene, clone size, D gene, CDR3 DNA, CDR3 protein. D genes are given only for firm matches. Clone size, where shown, is once, few, many, or a class for clones that have expanded.

V: TRBV30
J: TRBJ2-4
size: NA
D: NA
DNA: TGTGCCTGGAGTGTATCAGGAGGAAACATTCAGTACTTC
CDR3: CAWSVSGGNIQYF

V: TRBV9
J: TRBJ1-1
size: NA
D: NA
DNA: TGTGCCAGCAGCCCCAGGGCTCTTGGCACTGAAGCTTTCTTT
CDR3: CASSPRALGTEAFF

V: TRBV3-1/TRBV3-2
J: TRBJ2-7
size: NA
D: NA
DNA: TGTGCCAGCAGCCAAGACAGGGTAACCTACGAGCAGTACTTC
CDR3: CASSQDRVTYEQYF

V: TRBV7-9
J: TRBJ2-3
size: NA
D: NA
DNA: TGTGCCAGCAGCCACTCAGGGAACGCAGATACGCAGTATTTT
CDR3: CASSHSGNADTQYF

V: TRBV6-6
J: TRBJ1-2
size: NA
D: TRBD1
DNA: TGTGCCAGCAGTAAAGTCCCCGGGACAGAGCATGGCTACACCTTC
CDR3: CASSKVPGTEHGYTF

V: TRBV7-2
J: TRBJ1-1
size: NA
D: NA
DNA: TGTGCCAGCAGTGCAGGGCAGACTTACACTGAAGCTTTCTTT
CDR3: CASSAGQTYTEAFF

V: TRBV2
J: TRBJ1-2
size: NA
D: TRBD1
DNA: TGTGCCAGCAGTAAGGGACAGCCCAACTTTGACGGCTACACCTTC
CDR3: CASSKGQPNFDGYTF

V: TRBV19
J: TRBJ1-1
size: NA
D: NA
DNA: TGTGCCAGTAGTATAGAGGCAGGGAAGACTGAAGCTTTCTTT
CDR3: CASSIEAGKTEAFF

V: TRBV30
J: TRBJ1-2
size: NA
D: NA
DNA: TGTGCCTGGATAGCTAACTATGGCTACACCTTC
CDR3: CAWIANYGYTF

V: TRBV11-2
J: TRBJ1-5
size: NA
D: TRBD1
DNA: TGTGCCAGCAGCTGGGACACAGGGGGTAATCAGCCCCAGCATTTT
CDR3: CASSWDTGGNQPQHF

V: TRBV2
J: TRBJ2-5
size: NA
D: TRBD2
DNA: TGTGCCAGCTTACGGCTAGCGGGGGGAACGCCCGTGGAGACCCAGTACTTC
CDR3: CASLRLAGGTPVETQYF

V: TRBV7-7
J: TRBJ2-5
size: NA
D: TRBD2
DNA: TGTGCTAGCAGCTTAGGACTAGCGGGGGGCCGCAACCAAGAGACCCAGTACTTC
CDR3: CASSLGLAGGRNQETQYF

V: TRBV5-1
J: TRBJ2-3
size: NA
D: NA
DNA: TGCGCCAGCAGCCTCCTAGCGACTAGCACAGATACGCAGTATTTT
CDR3: CASSLLATSTDTQYF

V: TRBV5-4
J: TRBJ2-7
size: NA
D: NA
DNA: TGTGCCAGCAGCTTGGAACCCGGCGAGGGTAGAGAGCAGTACTTC
CDR3: CASSLEPGEGREQYF

V: TRBV21-1
J: TRBJ1-3
size: once
D: NA
DNA: TGTGCCAGCAGCAAAGGAATCAGGGCTGGAAACACCATATATTTT
CDR3: CASSKGIRAGNTIYF

V: TRBV30
J: TRBJ1-2
size: NA
D: TRBD1
DNA: TGTGCCTGGACCTACGGGACAGGGGTCTCTTCTGACTATGGCTACACCTTC
CDR3: CAWTYGTGVSSDYGYTF

V: TRBV11-2
J: TRBJ1-2
size: few
D: NA
DNA: TGTGCCAGCAGCTTGGTCTATAAAACCCATGGCTACACCTTC
CDR3: CASSLVYKTHGYTF

V: TRBV7-9
J: TRBJ1-5
size: once
D: TRBD1
DNA: TGTGCCAGCAGCTCACGTGGCGAGACAGGGGGCAAAAATCAGCCCCAGCATTTT
CDR3: CASSSRGETGGKNQPQHF

V: TRBV7-8
J: TRBJ1-1
size: NA
D: NA
DNA: TGTGCCAGCAGCTTAATCTTAGCCAGGGGTCGTGCCACTGAAGCTTTCTTT
CDR3: CASSLILARGRATEAFF

V: TRBV4-1
J: TRBJ1-5
size: NA
D: NA
DNA: TGCGCCAGCAGTCCCGGGGAGCAGGGCAATCAGCCCCAGCATTTT
CDR3: CASSPGEQGNQPQHF

V: TRBV6-4
J: TRBJ1-2
size: NA
D: TRBD1
DNA: TGTGCCAGCAGTGATCTGACAGGGAATGGCTACACCTTC
CDR3: CASSDLTGNGYTF

V: TRBV30
J: TRBJ1-5
size: NA
D: NA
DNA: TGTGCCTGGACTTCAGGGAGCAATCAGCCCCAGCATTTT
CDR3: CAWTSGSNQPQHF

V: TRBV7-8
J: TRBJ2-7
size: NA
D: TRBD1
DNA: TGTGCCAGCAGCATCGGGGACAGATCCTACGAGCAGTACTTC
CDR3: CASSIGDRSYEQYF

V: TRBV19
J: TRBJ2-7
size: NA
D: TRBD1
DNA: TGTGCCAGTAGCCACCCGGGACAGGGGGCCTACGAGCAGTACTTC
CDR3: CASSHPGQGAYEQYF

V: TRBV9
J: TRBJ2-5
size: NA
D: NA
DNA: TGTGCCAGCTCCGGGGGACAAGAGACCCAGTACTTC
CDR3: CASSGGQETQYF

V: TRBV30
J: TRBJ2-6
size: NA
D: NA
DNA: TGTGCGGTGGTCAGGGGTAGGGCCAACGTCCTGACTTTC
CDR3: CAVVRGRANVLTF

V: TRBV20-1
J: TRBJ2-3
size: NA
D: TRBD2
DNA: TGCAGTGCTAGTGGATCGCGGGGGGGCATCTCAGATACGCAGTATTTT
CDR3: CSASGSRGGISDTQYF

V: TRBV30
J: TRBJ2-7
size: NA
D: NA
DNA: TGTGCCTCCCTCTTCTCCTACGAGCAGTACTTC
CDR3: CASLFSYEQYF

V: TRBV18
J: TRBJ2-7
size: NA
D: TRBD1
DNA: TGTGCCAGCTCACCTCTCGACAGGGGTTCCTACGAGCAGTACTTC
CDR3: CASSPLDRGSYEQYF

V: TRBV7-9
J: TRBJ2-7
size: NA
D: NA
DNA: TGTGCCAGCAGCTTATCAGGGGAGACCTACGAGCAGTACTTC
CDR3: CASSLSGETYEQYF

V: TRBV24-1
J: TRBJ1-3
size: NA
D: NA
DNA: TGTGCCACACCCTTTAGTTTCACTAACTCTGGAAACACCATATATTTT
CDR3: CATPFSFTNSGNTIYF

V: TRBV6-5
J: TRBJ2-3
size: NA
D: NA
DNA: TGTGCCAGCAGTTACACCCGGGACTCCATCACAGATACGCAGTATTTT
CDR3: CASSYTRDSITDTQYF

V: TRBV10-3
J: TRBJ1-1
size: NA
D: TRBD1
DNA: TGTGCCATCAGTGACGCAAAATTGACAGGGCCGAACACTGAAGCTTTCTTT
CDR3: CAISDAKLTGPNTEAFF

V: TRBV27
J: TRBJ2-2
size: NA
D: NA
DNA: TGTGCCAGCAGTCCGAGGACAGTCGCGAGGAGCACCGGGGAGCTGTTTTTT
CDR3: CASSPRTVARSTGELFF

V: TRBV3-1/TRBV3-2
J: TRBJ2-7
size: once
D: TRBD1
DNA: TGTGCCAGCAGCCCCTGGACAGGGGTCTACGAGCAGTACTTC
CDR3: CASSPWTGVYEQYF

V: TRBV3-1/TRBV3-2
J: TRBJ1-3
size: NA
D: NA
DNA: TGTGCCAGCAGTCCGCGGGGCCTAGGAGGAAACACCATATATTTT
CDR3: CASSPRGLGGNTIYF

V: TRBV29-1
J: TRBJ1-2
size: once
D: TRBD1
DNA: TGCAGCGCGAGGACAGGGCTATATGGCTACACCTTC
CDR3: CSARTGLYGYTF

V: TRBV19
J: TRBJ1-1
size: NA
D: TRBD1
DNA: TGTGCCAGTAGTGGGACAGTCCGTAAAACTGAAGCTTTCTTT
CDR3: CASSGTVRKTEAFF

V: TRBV24-1
J: TRBJ2-7
size: NA
D: NA
DNA: TGTGCCACCAGTGACCACGCCTACTACGAGCAGTACTTC
CDR3: CATSDHAYYEQYF

V: TRBV30
J: TRBJ2-5
size: NA
D: NA
DNA: TGTGCCTGGAGTGAGGACAGCTCGATAGCGGAGACCCAGTACTTC
CDR3: CAWSEDSSIAETQYF

V: TRBV9
J: TRBJ2-7
size: NA
D: NA
DNA: TGTGCCAGCAGCGTAGCTACCGATACCTACGAGCAGTACTTC
CDR3: CASSVATDTYEQYF

V: TRBV6-2/TRBV6-3
J: TRBJ2-3
size: few
D: NA
DNA: TGTGCCAGCAGTTACTCGATGCGGGGTCCATGGCAGTATTTT
CDR3: CASSYSMRGPWQYF

V: TRBV4-1
J: TRBJ2-3
size: NA
D: NA
DNA: TGCGCCAGCAGCCAAGATGGGCTAGCTGGGCGGACAGATACGCAGTATTTT
CDR3: CASSQDGLAGRTDTQYF

V: TRBV19
J: TRBJ2-5
size: NA
D: TRBD2
DNA: TGTGCCAGTAGTATAGGGCGGGGGACCCGGGGAGAGACCCAGTACTTC
CDR3: CASSIGRGTRGETQYF

V: TRBV5-1
J: TRBJ1-2
size: NA
D: NA
DNA: TGCGCCAGCAGCTTGGCCCCACCCCTGACTGGTGGCTACACCTTC
CDR3: CASSLAPPLTGGYTF

V: TRBV2
J: TRBJ1-5
size: NA
D: NA
DNA: TGTGCCAGCAGTGAACAGATACATAGCAATCAGCCCCAGCATTTT
CDR3: CASSEQIHSNQPQHF

V: TRBV30
J: TRBJ2-3
size: NA
D: NA
DNA: TGTGCCTGGAGTGTAGGTGGGGGGATCACAGATACGCAGTATTTT
CDR3: CAWSVGGGITDTQYF